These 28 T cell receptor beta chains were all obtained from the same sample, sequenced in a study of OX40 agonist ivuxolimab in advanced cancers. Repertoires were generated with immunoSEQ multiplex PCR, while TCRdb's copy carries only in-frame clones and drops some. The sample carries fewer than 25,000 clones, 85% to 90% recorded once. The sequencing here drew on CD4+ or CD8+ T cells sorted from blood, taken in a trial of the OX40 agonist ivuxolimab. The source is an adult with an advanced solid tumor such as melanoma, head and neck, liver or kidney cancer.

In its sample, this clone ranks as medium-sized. CDR3 sequence reads: CASSYSQARQPQHF. The CDR3 DNA follows: TGTGCCAGCAGTTACTCTCAAGCAAGGCAGCCCCAGCATTTT. The chain employs TRBV6-5 and TRBJ1-5; D gene ambiguous. Germline V gene sequence: CDR1 MNHEY, CDR2 SVGAGI. The CDR3 loop spans 14 amino acids. V lost 0 bases and J lost 7, with 10 bases in between.

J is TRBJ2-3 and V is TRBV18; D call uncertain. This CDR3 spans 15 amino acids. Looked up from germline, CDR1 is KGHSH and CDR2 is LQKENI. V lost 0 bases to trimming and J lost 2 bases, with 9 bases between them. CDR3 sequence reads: CASSPPIGHTDTQYF. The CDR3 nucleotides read TGTGCCAGCTCACCACCTATCGGCCACACAGATACGCAGTATTTT. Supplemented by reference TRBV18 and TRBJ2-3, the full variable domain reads NAGVMQNPRHLVRRRGQEARLRCSPMKGHSHVYWYRQLPEEGLKFMVYLQKENIIDESGMPKERFSAEFPKEGPSILRIQQVVRGDSAAYFCASSPPIGHTDTQYFGPGTRLTVL.

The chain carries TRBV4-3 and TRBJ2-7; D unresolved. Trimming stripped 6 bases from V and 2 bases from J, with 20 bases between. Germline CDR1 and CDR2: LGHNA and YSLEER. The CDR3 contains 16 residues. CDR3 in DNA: TGCGCCAGCAGTCAAAGGATAGGGCAGGTGGCCTACGAGCAGTACTTC. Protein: CASSQRIGQVAYEQYF.

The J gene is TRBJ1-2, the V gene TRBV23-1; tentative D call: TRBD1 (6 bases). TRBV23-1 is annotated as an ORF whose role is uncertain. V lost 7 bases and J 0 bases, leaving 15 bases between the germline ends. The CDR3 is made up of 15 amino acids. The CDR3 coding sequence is TGCGCCAGCAAAGGACAGCCAGCCTCTAACTATGGCTACACCTTC. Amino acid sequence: CASKGQPASNYGYTF.

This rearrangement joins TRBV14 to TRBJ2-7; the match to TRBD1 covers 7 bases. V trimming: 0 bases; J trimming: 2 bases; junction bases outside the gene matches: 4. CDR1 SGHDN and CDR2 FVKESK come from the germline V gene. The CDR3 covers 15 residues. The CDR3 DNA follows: TGTGCCAGCAGCCAAGATTTAGGGACAGCCTACGAGCAGTACTTC. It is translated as CASSQDLGTAYEQYF.

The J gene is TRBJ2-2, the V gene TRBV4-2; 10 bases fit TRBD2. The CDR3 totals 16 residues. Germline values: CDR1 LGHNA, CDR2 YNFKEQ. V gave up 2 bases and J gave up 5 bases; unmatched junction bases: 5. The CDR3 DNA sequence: TGTGCCAGCAGCCAACCACTAGCGGGAAGTACCGGGGAGCTGTTTTTT. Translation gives CASSQPLAGSTGELFF.

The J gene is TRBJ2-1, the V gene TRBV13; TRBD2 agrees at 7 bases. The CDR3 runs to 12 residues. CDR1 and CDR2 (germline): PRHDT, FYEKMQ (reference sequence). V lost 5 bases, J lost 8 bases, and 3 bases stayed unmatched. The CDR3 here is CASSVSGDEQFF. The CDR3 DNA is TGTGCCAGCAGCGTAAGCGGGGATGAGCAGTTCTTC. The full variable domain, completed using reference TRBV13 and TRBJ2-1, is AAGVIQSPRHLIKEKRETATLKCYPIPRHDTVYWYQQGPGQDPQFLISFYEKMQSDKGSIPDRFSAQQFSDYHSELNMSSLELGDSALYFCASSVSGDEQFFGPGTRLTVL.

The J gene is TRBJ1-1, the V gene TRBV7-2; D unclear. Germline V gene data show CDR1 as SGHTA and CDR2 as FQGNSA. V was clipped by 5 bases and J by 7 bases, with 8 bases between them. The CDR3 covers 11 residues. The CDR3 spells CASSPGDEAFF. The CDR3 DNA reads TGTGCCAGCAGCCCTGGAGATGAAGCTTTCTTT.

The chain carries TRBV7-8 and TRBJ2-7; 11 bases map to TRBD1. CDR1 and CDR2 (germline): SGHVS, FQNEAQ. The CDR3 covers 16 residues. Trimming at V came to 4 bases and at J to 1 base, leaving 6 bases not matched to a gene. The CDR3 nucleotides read TGTGCCAGCAGCTCCACGGACAGGGGGCGGTCCTACGAGCAGTACTTC. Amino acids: CASSSTDRGRSYEQYF.

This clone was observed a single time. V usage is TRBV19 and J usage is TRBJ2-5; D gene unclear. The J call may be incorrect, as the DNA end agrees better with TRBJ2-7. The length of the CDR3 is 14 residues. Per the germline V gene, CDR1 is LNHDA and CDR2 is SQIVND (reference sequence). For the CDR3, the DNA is TGTGCCAGTAGTATTTTCGGCAGTGGCTACGAGCAGTACTTC. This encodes CASSIFGSGYEQYF.

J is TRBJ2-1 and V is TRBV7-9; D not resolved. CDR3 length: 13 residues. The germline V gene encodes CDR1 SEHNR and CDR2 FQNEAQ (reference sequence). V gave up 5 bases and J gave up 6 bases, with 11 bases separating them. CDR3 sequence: CASSASPSNEQFF. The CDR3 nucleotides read TGTGCCAGCAGCGCCTCCCCTAGCAATGAGCAGTTCTTC.

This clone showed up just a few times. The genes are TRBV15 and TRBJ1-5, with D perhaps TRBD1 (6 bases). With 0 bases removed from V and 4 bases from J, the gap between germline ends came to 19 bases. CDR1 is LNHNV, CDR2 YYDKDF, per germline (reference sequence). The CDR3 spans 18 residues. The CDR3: CATSREGNTGIGNQPQHF. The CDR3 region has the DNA TGTGCCACCAGCAGAGAAGGGAACACAGGGATTGGTAATCAGCCCCAGCATTTT.

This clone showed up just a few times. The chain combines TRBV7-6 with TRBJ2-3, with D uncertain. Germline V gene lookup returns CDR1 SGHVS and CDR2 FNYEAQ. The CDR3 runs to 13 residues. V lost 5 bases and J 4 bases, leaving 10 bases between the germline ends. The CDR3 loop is CASSLLFPDTQYF. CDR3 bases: TGTGCCAGCAGCCTCCTTTTCCCAGATACGCAGTATTTT.

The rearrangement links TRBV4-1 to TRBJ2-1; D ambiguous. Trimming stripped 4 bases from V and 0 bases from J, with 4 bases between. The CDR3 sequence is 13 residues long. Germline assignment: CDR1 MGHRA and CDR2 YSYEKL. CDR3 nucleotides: TGCGCCAGCAGCCCGATCTCCTACAATGAGCAGTTCTTC. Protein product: CASSPISYNEQFF.

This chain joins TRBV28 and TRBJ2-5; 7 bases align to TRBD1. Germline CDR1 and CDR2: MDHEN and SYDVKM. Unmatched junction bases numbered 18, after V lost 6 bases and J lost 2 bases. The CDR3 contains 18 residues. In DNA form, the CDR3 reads TGTGCCAGCAGACCCTCCACCTGGGACAGCGTGGGGCAAGAGACCCAGTACTTC. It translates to CASRPSTWDSVGQETQYF.

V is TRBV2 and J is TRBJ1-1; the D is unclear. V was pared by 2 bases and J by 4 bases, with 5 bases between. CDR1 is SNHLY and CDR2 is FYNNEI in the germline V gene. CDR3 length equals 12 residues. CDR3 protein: CASSEMSTEAFF. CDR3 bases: TGTGCCAGCAGTGAAATGAGCACTGAAGCTTTCTTT.

CDR3 in DNA: TGTGCCAGCAGCCTGTTGAGCTACGAGCAGTACTTC. Protein product: CASSLLSYEQYF. This chain connects TRBV11-3 to TRBJ2-7; D gene ambiguous. Per the germline V gene, CDR1 is SGHNT and CDR2 is YENEEA. The V and J ends lost 5 bases and 3 bases respectively, with 8 bases between them. The CDR3 sequence is 12 residues long.

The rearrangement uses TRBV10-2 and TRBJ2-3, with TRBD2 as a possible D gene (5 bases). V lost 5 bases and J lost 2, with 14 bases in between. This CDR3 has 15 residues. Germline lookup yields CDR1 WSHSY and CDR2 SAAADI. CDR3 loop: CASSFSGVLTDTQYF. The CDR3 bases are TGCGCCAGCAGTTTCAGCGGAGTGCTCACAGATACGCAGTATTTT.

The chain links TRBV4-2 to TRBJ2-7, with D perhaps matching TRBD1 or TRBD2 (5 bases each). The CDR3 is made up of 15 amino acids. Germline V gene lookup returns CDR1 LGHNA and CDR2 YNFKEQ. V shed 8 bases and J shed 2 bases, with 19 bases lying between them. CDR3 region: CASLNSYSGPYEQYF. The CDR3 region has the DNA TGTGCCAGCTTAAATTCGTATTCGGGGCCCTACGAGCAGTACTTC.

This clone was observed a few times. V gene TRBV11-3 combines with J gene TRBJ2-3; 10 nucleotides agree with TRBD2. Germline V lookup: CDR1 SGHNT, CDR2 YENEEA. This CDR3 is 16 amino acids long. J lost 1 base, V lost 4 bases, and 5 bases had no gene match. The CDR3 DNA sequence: TGTGCCAGCAGCTGGGGTCTAGCGGGAGGCACAGATACGCAGTATTTT. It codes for CASSWGLAGGTDTQYF.

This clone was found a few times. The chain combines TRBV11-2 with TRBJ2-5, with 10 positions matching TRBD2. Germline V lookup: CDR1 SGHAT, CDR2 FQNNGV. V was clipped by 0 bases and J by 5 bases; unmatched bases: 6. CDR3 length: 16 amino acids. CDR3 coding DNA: TGTGCCAGCAGCTTAGATCAGGGACTAGCGAGCGAGACCCAGTACTTC. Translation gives CASSLDQGLASETQYF.

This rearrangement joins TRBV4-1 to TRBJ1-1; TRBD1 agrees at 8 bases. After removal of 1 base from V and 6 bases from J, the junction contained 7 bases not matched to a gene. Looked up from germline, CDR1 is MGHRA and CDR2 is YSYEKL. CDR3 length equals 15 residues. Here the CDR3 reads CASSQADRGIAEAFF. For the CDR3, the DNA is TGCGCCAGCAGCCAAGCCGACAGGGGAATCGCTGAAGCTTTCTTT.

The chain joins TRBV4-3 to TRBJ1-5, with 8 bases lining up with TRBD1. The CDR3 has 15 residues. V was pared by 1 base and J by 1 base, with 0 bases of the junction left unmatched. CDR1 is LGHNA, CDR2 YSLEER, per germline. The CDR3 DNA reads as TGCGCCAGCAGCCAAGGGACAGGGAGCAATCAGCCCCAGCATTTT. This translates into CASSQGTGSNQPQHF.

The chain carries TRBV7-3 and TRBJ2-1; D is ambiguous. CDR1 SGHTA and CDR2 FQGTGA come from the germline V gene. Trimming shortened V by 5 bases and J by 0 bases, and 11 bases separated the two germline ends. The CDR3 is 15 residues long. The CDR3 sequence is CASSPDSSSYNEQFF. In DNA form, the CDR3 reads TGTGCCAGCAGCCCAGACTCGAGCTCCTACAATGAGCAGTTCTTC.

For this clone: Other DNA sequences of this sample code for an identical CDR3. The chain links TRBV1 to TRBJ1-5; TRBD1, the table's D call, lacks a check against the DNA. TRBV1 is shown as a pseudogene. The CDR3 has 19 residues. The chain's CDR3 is CTSSQRPLLQARLGQPQHF. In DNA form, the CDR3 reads TGCACCAGCAGCCAAAGACCCCTTCTACAGGCTCGGTTGGGTCAGCCCCAGCATTTT.

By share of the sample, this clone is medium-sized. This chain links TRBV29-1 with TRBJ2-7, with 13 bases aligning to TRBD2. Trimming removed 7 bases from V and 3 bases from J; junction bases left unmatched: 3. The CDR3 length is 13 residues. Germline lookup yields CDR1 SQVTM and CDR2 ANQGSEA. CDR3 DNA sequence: TGCAGCGCAAGGACTAGCGGGAGCTACGAGCAGTACTTC. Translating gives CSARTSGSYEQYF.

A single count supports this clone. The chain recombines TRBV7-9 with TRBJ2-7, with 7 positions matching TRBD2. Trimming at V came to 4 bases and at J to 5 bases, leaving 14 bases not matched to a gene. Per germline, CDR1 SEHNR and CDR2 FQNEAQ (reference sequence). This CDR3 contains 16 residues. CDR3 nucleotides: TGTGCCAGCAGCTCATTCCGGGCGGGAGTGTTCCACGAGCAGTACTTC. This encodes CASSSFRAGVFHEQYF.

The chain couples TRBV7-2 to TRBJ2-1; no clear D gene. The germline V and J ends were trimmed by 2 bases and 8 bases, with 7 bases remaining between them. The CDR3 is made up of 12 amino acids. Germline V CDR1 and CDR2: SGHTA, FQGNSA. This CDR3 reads CASSLNPHEQFF. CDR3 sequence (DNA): TGTGCCAGCAGCTTAAACCCCCATGAGCAGTTCTTC. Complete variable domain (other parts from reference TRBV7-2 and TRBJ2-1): GAGVSQSPSNKVTEKGKDVELRCDPISGHTALYWYRQSLGQGLEFLIYFQGNSAPDKSGLPSDRFSAERTGGSVSTLTIQRTQQEDSAVYLCASSLNPHEQFFGPGTRLTVL.